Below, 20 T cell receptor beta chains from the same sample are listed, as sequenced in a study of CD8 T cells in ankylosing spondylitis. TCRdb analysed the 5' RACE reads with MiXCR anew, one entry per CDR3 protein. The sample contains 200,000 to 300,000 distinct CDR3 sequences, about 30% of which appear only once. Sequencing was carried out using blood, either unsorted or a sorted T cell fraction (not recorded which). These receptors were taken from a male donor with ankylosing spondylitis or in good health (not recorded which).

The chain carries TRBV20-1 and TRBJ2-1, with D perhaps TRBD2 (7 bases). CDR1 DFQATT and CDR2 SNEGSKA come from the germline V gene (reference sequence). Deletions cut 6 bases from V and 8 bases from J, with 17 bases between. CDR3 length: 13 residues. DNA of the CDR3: TGCAGTGCGAGGACAGCCGGGGGGTATGAGCAGTTCTTC. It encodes CSARTAGGYEQFF.

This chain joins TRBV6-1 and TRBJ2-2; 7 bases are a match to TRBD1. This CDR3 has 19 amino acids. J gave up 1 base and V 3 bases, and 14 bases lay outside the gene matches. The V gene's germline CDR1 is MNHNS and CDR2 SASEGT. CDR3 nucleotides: TGTGCCAGCAGTGATCCGCAGGGGGTGCCCGCCTGGAACACCGGGGAGCTGTTTTTT. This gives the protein CASSDPQGVPAWNTGELFF.

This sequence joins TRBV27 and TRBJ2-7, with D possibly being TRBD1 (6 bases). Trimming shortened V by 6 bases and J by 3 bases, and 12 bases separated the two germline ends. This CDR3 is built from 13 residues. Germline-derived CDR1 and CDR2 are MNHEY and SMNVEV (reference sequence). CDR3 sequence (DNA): TGTGCCAGCAGACCGGGACAAATCTACGAGCAGTACTTC. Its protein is CASRPGQIYEQYF.

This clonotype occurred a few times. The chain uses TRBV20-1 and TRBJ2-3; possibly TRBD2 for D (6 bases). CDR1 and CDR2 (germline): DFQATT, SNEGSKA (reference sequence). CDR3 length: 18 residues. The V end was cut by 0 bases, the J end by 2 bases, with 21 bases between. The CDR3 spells CSAREGPGSTKNTDTQYF. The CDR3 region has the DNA TGCAGTGCTAGAGAGGGCCCCGGGAGCACGAAAAACACAGATACGCAGTATTTT.

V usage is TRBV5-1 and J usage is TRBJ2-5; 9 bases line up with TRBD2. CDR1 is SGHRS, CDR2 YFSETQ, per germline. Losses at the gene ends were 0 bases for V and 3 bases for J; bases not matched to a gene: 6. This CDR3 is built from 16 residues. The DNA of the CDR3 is TGCGCCAGCAGCTTGGCCGTGGCGGGGGGGAAAGAGACCCAGTACTTC. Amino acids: CASSLAVAGGKETQYF.

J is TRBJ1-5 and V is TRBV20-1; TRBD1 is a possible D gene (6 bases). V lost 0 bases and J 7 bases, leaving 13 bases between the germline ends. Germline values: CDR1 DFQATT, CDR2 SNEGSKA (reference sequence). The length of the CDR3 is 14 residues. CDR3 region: CSAREGQGWQPQHF. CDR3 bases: TGCAGTGCTAGAGAAGGGCAGGGGTGGCAGCCCCAGCATTTT.

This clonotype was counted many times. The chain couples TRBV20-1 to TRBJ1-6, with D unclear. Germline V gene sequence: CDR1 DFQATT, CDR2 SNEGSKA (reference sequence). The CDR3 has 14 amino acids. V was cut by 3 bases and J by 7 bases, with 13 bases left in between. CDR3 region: CSASYPGPNSPLHF. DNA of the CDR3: TGCAGTGCTAGTTATCCAGGCCCCAATTCACCCCTCCACTTT.

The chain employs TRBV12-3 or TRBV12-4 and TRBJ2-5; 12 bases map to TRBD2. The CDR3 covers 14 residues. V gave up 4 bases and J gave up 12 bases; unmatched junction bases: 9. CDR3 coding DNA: TGTGCCAGCAGTTCTCGTCTAGCGGGGGGGATCGAGTACTTC. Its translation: CASSSRLAGGIEYF.

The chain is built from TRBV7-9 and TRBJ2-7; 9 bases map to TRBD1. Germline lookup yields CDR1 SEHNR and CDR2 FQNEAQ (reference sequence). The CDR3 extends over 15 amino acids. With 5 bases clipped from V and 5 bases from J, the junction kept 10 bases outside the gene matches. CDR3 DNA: TGTGCCAGCAGCACCCCGGGACAGGGTGTCGACGAGCAGTACTTC. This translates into CASSTPGQGVDEQYF. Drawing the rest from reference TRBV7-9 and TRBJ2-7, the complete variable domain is DTGVSQNPRHKITKRGQNVTFRCDPISEHNRLYWYRQTLGQGPEFLTYFQNEAQLEKSRLLSDRFSAERPKGSFSTLEIQRTEQGDSAMYLCASSTPGQGVDEQYFGPGTRLTVT.

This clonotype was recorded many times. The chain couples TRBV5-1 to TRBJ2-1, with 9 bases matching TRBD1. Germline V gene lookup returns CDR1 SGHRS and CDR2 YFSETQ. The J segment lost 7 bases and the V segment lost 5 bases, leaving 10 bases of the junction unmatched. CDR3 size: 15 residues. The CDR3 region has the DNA TGCGCCAGCAGGACGGACAGGGGCTCGAAAAATGAGCAGTTCTTC. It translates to CASRTDRGSKNEQFF. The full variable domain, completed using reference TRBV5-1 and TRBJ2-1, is KAGVTQTPRYLIKTRGQQVTLSCSPISGHRSVSWYQQTPGQGLQFLFEYFSETQRNKGNFPGRFSGRQFSNSRSEMNVSTLELGDSALYLCASRTDRGSKNEQFFGPGTRLTVL.

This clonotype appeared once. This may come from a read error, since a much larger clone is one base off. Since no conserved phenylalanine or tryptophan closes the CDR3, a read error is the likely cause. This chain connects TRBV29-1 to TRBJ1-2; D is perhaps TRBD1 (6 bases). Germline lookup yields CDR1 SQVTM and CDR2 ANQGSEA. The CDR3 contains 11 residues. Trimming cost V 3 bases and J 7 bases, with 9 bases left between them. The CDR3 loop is CSVEGAAGYTL. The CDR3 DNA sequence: TGCAGCGTTGAGGGGGCGGCTGGCTACACCTTG.

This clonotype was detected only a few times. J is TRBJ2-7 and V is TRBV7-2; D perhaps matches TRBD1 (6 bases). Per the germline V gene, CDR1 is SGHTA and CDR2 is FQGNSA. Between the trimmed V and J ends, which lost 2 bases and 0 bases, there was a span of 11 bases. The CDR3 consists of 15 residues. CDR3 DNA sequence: TGTGCCAGCAGCTTACAGGGGACGGCCTCCTACGAGCAGTACTTC. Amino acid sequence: CASSLQGTASYEQYF.

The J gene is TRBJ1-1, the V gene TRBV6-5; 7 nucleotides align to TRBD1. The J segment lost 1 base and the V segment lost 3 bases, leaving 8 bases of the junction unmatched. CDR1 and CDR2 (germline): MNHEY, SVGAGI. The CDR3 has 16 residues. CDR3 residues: CASSYWTGGANTEAFF. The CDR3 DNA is TGTGCCAGCAGTTATTGGACAGGAGGGGCGAACACTGAAGCTTTCTTT.

The CDR3 region has the DNA TGTGCCAGCATTGACTTACCCGGATTTTATGCAGATACGCAGTATTTT. Translation: CASIDLPGFYADTQYF. The chain links TRBV7-9 to TRBJ2-3, with unresolved D. Per the germline V gene, CDR1 is SEHNR and CDR2 is FQNEAQ (reference sequence). V lost 7 bases and J 4 bases, leaving 21 bases between the germline ends. The CDR3 is 16 residues long.

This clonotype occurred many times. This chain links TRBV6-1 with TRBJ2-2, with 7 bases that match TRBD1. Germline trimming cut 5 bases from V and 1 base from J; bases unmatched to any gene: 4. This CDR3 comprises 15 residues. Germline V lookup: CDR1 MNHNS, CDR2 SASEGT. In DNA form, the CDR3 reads TGTGCCAGCAGTCGGGGACAGTGGAACACCGGGGAGCTGTTTTTT. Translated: CASSRGQWNTGELFF.

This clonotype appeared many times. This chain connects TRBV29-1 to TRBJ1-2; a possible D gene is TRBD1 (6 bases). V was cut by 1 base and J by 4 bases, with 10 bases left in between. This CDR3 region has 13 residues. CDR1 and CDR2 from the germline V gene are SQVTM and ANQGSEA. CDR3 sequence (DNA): TGCAGCGTTGAAGCAGGGGCCGGCTATGGCTACACCTTC. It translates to CSVEAGAGYGYTF. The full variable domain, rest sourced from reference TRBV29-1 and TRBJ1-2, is SAVISQKPSRDICQRGTSLTIQCQVDSQVTMMFWYRQQPGQSLTLIATANQGSEATYESGFVIDKFPISRPNLTFSTLTVSNMSPEDSSIYLCSVEAGAGYGYTFGSGTRLTVV.

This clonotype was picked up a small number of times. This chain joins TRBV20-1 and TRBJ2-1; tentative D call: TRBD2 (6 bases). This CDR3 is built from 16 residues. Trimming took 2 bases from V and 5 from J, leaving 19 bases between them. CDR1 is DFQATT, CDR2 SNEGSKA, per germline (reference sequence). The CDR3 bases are TGCAGTGCTAGAAAAACCCCGGGACTGGAGAACAATGAGCAGTTCTTC. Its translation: CSARKTPGLENNEQFF.

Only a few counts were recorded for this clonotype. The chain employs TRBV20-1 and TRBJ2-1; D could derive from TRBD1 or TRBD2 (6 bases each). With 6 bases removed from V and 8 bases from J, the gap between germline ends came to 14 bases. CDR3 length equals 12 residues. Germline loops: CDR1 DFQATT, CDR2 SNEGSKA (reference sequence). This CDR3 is CSAPDRRDEQFF. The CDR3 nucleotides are TGCAGTGCGCCCGACAGGAGGGATGAGCAGTTCTTC.

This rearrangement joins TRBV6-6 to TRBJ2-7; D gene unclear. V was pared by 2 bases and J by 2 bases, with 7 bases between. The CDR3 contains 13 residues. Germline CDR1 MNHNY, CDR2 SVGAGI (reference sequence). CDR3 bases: TGTGCCAGCAGTTACGGGGAAGCCTACGAGCAGTACTTC. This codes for CASSYGEAYEQYF.

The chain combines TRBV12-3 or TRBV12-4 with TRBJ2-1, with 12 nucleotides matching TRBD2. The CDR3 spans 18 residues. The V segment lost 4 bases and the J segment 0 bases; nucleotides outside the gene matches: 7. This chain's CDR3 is CASSSGTSGLSSYNEQFF. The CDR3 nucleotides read TGTGCCAGCAGTTCCGGGACTAGCGGGTTATCCTCCTACAATGAGCAGTTCTTC.